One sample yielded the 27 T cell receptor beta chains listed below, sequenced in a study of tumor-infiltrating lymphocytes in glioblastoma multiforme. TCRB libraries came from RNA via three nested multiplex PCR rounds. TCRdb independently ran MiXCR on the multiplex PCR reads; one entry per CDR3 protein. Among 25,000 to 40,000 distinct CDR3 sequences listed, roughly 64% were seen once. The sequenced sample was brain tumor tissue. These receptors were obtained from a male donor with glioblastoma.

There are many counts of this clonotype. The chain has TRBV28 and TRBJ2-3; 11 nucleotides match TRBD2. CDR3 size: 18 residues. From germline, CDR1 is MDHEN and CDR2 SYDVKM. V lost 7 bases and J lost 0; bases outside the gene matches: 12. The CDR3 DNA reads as TGTGCCAGCATTGGACTAGCGGGCGGACGCGCTAGCACAGATACGCAGTATTTT. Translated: CASIGLAGGRASTDTQYF.

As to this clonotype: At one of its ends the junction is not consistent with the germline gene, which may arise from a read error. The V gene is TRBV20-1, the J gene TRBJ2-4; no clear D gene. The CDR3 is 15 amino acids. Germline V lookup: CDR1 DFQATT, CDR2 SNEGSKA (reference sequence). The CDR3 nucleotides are TGCAGTGCGCGGCCTTTCGGACCGCCCAAACACATTCAGTACTTC. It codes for CSARPFGPPKHIQYF.

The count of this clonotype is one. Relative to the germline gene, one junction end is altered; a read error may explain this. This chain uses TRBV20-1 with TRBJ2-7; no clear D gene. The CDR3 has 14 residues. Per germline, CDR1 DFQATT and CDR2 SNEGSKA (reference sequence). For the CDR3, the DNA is TGCAGTGCCTCTCGTTACAGCATCTCCTACGAGCAATACTTC. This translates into CSASRYSISYEQYF.

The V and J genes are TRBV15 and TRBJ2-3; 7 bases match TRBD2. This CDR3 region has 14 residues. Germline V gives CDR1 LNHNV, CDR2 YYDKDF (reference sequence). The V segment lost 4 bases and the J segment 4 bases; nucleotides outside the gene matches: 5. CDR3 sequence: CATSTRLAPDTQYF. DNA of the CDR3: TGTGCCACCAGCACACGACTAGCCCCAGATACGCAGTATTTT.

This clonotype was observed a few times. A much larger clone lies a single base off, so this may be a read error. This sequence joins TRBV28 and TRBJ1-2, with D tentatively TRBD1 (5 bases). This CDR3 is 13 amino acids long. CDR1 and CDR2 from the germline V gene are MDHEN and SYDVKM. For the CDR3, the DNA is TGTGCCAGCAGTCAAGGACAAAGCTATGGCTACGCCTTC. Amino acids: CASSQGQSYGYAF.

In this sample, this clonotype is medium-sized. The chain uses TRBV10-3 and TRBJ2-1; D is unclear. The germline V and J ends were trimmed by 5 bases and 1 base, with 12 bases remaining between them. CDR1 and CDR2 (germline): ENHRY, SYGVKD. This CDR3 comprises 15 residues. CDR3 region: CAISSKGSSYNEQFF. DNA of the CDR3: TGTGCCATCAGTTCCAAGGGATCTTCCTACAATGAGCAGTTCTTC.

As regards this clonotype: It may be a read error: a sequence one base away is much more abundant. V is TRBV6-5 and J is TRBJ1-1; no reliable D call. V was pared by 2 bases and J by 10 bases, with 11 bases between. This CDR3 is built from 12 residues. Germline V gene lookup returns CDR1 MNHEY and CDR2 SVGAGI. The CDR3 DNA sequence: TGTGCCAGCAGTTACCCCTATGGTGCAGCTTTCTTT. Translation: CASSYPYGAAFF.

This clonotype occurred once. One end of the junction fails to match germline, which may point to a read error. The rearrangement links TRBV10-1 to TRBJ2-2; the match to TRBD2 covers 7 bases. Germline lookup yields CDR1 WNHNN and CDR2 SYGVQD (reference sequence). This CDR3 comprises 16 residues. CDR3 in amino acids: CASSEMAIGRAGEPFF. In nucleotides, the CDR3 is TGCGCCAGCAGTGAAATGGCTATAGGGAGGGCCGGGGAGCCGTTTTTT.

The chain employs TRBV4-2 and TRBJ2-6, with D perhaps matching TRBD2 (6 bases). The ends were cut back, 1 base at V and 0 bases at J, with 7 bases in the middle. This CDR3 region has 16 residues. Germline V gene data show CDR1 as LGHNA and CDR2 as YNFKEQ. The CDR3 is CASSQAGSSGANVLTF. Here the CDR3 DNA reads TGTGCCAGCAGCCAAGCCGGGAGCTCTGGGGCCAACGTCCTGACTTTC.

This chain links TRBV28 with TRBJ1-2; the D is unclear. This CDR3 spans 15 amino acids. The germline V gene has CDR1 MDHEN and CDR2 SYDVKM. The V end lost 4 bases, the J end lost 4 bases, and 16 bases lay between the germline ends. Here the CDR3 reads CASSSPATVSYGYTF. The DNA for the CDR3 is TGTGCCAGCAGTTCCCCGGCAACTGTTAGCTATGGCTACACCTTC.

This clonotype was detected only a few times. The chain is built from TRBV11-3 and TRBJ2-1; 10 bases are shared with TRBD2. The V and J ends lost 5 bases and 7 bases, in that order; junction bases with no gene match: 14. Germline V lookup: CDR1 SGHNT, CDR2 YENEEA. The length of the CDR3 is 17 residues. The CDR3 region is CASSGGGLAGGQNEQFF. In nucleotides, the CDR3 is TGTGCCAGCAGCGGCGGGGGGTTAGCGGGAGGTCAGAATGAGCAGTTCTTC.

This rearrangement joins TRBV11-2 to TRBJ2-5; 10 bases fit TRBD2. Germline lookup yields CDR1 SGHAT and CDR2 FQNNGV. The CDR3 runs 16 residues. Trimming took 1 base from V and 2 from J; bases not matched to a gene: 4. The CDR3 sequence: CASSLGVAGGQETQYF. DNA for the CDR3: TGTGCCAGCAGCTTAGGGGTAGCGGGAGGACAAGAGACCCAGTACTTC.

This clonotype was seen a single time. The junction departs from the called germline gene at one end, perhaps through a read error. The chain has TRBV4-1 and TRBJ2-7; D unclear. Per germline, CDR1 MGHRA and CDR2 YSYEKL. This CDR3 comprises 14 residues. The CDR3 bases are TGCGCCATCAGCCATTCTCCTACACCCTACGAGCAGTACTTC. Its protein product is CAISHSPTPYEQYF.

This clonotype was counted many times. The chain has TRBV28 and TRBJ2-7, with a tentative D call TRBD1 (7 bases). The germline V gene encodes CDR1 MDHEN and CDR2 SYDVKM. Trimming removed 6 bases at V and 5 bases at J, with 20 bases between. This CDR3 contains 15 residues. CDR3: CASSPRGTGDDEQYF. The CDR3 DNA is TGTGCCAGCAGCCCCAGGGGGACGGGAGATGACGAGCAGTACTTC.

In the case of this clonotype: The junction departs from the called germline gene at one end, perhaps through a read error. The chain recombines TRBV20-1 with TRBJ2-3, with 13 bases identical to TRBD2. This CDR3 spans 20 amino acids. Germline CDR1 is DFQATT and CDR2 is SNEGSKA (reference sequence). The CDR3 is CSASPRPGLAGITSTYTQYF. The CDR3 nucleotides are TGCAGTGCTAGCCCGCGACCGGGACTAGCGGGAATAACGAGCACATATACGCAGTATTTT.

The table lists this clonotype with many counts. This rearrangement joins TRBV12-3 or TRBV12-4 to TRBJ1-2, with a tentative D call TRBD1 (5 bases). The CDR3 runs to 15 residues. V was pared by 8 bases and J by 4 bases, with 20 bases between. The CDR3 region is CASRRPTEGIYGYTF. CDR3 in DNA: TGTGCCAGCCGACGACCGACAGAGGGAATCTATGGCTACACCTTC.

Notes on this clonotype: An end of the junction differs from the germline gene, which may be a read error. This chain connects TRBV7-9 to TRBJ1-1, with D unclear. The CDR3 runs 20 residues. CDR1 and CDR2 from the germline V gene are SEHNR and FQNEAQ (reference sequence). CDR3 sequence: CASSLGGFMEAPSGDTEAFF. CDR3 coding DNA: TGTGCCAGCAGCTTAGGCGGGTTTATGGAGGCCCCATCGGGCGACACTGAAGCCTTCTTT. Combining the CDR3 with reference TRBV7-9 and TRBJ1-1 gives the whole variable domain DTGVSQNPRHKITKRGQNVTFRCDPISEHNRLYWYRQTLGQGPEFLTYFQNEAQLEKSRLLSDRFSAERPKGSFSTLEIQRTEQGDSAMYLCASSLGGFMEAPSGDTEAFFGQGTRLTVV.

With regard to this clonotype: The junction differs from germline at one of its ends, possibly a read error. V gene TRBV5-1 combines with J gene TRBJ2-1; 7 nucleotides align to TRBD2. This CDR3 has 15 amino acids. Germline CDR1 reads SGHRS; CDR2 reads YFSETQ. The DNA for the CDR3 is TGTGCCAGCAGCTCGTTAGTGGGAGGGCCTAATGAGCAGTTCTTC. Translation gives CASSSLVGGPNEQFF.

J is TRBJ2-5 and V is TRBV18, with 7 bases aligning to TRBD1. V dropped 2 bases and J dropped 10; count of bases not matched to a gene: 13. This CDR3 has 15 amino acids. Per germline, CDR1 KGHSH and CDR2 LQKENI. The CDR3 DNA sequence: TGTGCCAGCTCACCAGAACCTTCACAGGGGCACAGCCAGTACTTC. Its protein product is CASSPEPSQGHSQYF.

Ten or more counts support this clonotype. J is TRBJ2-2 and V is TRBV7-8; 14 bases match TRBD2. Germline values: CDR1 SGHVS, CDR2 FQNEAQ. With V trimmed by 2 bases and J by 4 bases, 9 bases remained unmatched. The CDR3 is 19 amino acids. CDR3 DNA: TGTGCCAGCAGCTTACGGGGACTAGCGGGAGTTGGGGCCACCGGGGAGCTGTTTTTT. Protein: CASSLRGLAGVGATGELFF.

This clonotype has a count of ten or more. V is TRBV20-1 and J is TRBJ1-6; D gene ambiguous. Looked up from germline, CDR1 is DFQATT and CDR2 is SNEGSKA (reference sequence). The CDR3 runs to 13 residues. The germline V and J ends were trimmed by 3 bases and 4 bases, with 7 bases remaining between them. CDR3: CSARDRYNSPLHF. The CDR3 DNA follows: TGCAGTGCTAGGGACCGTTATAATTCACCCCTCCACTTT.

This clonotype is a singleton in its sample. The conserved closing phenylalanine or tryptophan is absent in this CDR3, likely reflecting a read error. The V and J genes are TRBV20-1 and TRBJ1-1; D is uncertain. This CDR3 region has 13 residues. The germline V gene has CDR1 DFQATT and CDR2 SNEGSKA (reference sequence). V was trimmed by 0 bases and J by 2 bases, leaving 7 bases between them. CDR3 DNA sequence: TGCAGTGCTAGAGAACAACCTAACACTGAAGCTTTCCTT. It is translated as CSAREQPNTEAFL.

CDR3 sequence reads: CASSFDLIDTQYF. The CDR3, as DNA: TGTGCCAGCAGCTTTGATCTCATAGATACGCAGTATTTT. The chain couples TRBV7-3 to TRBJ2-3; D gene ambiguous. Germline values: CDR1 SGHTA, CDR2 FQGTGA. Trimming took 3 bases from V and 5 from J, leaving 9 bases between them. The CDR3 runs 13 residues.

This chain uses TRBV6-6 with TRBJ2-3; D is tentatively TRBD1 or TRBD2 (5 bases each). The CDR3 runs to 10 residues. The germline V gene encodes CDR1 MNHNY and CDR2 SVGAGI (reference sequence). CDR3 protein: CAVGADTQYF. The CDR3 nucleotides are TGTGCTGTCGGGGCCGATACGCAGTATTTT.

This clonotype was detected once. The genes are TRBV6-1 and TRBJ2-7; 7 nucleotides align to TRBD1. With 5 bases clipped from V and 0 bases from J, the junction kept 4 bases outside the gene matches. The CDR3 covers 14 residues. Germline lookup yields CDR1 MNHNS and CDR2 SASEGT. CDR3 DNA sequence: TGTGCCAGCAGTTGGGGGACAGACTCCTACGAGCAGTACTTC. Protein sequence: CASSWGTDSYEQYF.

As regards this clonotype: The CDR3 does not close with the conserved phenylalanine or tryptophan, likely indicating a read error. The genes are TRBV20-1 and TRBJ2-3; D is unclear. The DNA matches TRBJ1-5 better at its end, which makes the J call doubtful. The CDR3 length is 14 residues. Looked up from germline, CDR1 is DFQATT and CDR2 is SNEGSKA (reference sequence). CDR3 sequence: CSARVSGSTDAQHL. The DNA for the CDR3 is TGCAGTGCTAGGGTTAGCGGGAGTACAGATGCGCAGCATCTT.

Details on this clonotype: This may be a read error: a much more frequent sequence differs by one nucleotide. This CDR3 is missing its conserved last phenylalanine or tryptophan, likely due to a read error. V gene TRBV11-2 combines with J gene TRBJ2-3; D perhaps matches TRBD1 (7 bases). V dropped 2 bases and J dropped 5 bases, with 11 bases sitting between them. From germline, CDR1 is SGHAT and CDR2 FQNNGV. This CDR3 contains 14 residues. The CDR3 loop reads CASSLQQGGDTQYL. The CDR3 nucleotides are TGTGCCAGCAGCTTACAGCAGGGGGGAGATACGCAGTATCTT.